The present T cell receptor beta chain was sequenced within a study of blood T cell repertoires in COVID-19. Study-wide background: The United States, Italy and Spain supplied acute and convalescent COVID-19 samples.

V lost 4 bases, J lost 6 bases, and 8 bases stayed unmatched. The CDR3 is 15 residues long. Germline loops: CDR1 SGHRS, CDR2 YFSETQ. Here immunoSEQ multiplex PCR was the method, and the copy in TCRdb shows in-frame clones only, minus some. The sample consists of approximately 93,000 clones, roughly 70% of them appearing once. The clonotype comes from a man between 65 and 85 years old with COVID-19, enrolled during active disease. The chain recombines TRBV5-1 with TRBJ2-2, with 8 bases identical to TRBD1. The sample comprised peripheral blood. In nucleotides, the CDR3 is TGCGCCAGCAGCCCCCGACAGGGGAGTTCCGGGGAGCTGTTTTTT. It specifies CASSPRQGSSGELFF.